A single sample gave rise to the 30 T cell receptor beta chains below, sequenced in a study of Graves' ophthalmopathy and Graves' hyperthyroidism. RNA transcripts yielded amplified TCR beta CDR3 regions. HTBI primers primed a first-round RT-PCR, and a second-round multiplex PCR followed. TCRdb re-called the multiplex PCR reads through MiXCR, storing one row per CDR3 protein. The sample consists of more than 15,000 distinct CDR3 sequences, roughly 50% of them appearing once. Sequencing input: peripheral blood. These receptors all stem from a woman between 35 and 50 years old with stable Graves' hyperthyroidism.

This clonotype has a handful of counts. The chain links TRBV28 to TRBJ1-4, with TRBD1 matching 10 bases. The CDR3 sequence is 15 residues long. The germline CDR1 and CDR2 sequences are MDHEN and SYDVKM. J lost 7 bases, V lost 4 bases, and 6 bases had no gene match. CDR3 sequence: CASSYWTGGGEKLFF. As DNA, the CDR3 is TGTGCCAGCAGTTATTGGACAGGGGGGGGTGAAAAACTGTTTTTT.

This clonotype has only a few counts. A much larger clone is a single base away; this may be a read error. The final CDR3 position lacks the conserved phenylalanine or tryptophan, pointing to a likely read error. Because the CDR3's place on the DNA is in doubt, the DNA is left out and the CDR3 is given as listed by TCRdb. The genes are TRBV20-1 and TRBJ1-5; the tabulated D call, TRBD1, remains unverified against the DNA. The CDR3 length equals 13 residues, ends included. Germline V gene sequence: CDR1 DFQATT, CDR2 SNEGSKA (reference sequence). The CDR3 protein is CSAARDRESIKHS.

The rearrangement joins TRBV24-1 to TRBJ1-2; maybe TRBD1 (6 bases). The ends were cut back, 4 bases at V and 2 bases at J, with 10 bases in the middle. There are 14 residues in the CDR3. Germline V gene lookup returns CDR1 KGHDR and CDR2 SFDVKD. The CDR3 protein is CATSDSQGNYGYTF. The CDR3 nucleotides are TGTGCCACCAGTGACTCGCAGGGGAACTATGGCTACACCTTC.

This clonotype was observed at least ten times. This chain connects TRBV20-1 to TRBJ1-6; tentatively, D is TRBD1 (6 bases). Germline V gene data show CDR1 as DFQATT and CDR2 as SNEGSKA (reference sequence). V was pared by 5 bases and J by 9 bases, with 11 bases between. CDR3 size: 12 residues. The CDR3 protein is CSARVGGSPLHF. Here the CDR3 DNA reads TGCAGTGCTCGGGTAGGGGGTTCACCCCTCCACTTT.

For this clonotype: The junction shows a germline mismatch at one end, possibly a read error. This chain joins TRBV20-1 and TRBJ1-1; D unclear. The CDR3 totals 10 residues. Germline V gives CDR1 DFQATT, CDR2 SNEGSKA (reference sequence). DNA of the CDR3: TGCAGTGCTAGGAACGCTGAAGCTTTCTTT. Translating it yields CSARNAEAFF.

The chain is built from TRBV14 and TRBJ2-1, with D possibly being TRBD2 (5 bases). In germline, CDR1 is SGHDN, CDR2 FVKESK. V was cut by 8 bases and J by 0 bases, with 8 bases left in between. CDR3 length: 13 residues. DNA for the CDR3: TGTGCCAGCCGAGCGGACTCCTACAATGAGCAGTTCTTC. Amino acids: CASRADSYNEQFF.

This clonotype was seen repeatedly, ten times or more. The CDR3 nucleotides are TGCGCCAGCAGCCAAGGGGACACGTCCGATACGCAGTATTTT. Its translation: CASSQGDTSDTQYF. The chain carries TRBV4-3 and TRBJ2-3, with D possibly TRBD1 on 6 matching bases. The CDR3 length is 14 residues. The V end was cut by 1 base, the J end by 6 bases, with 11 bases between. In germline, CDR1 is LGHNA, CDR2 YSLEER.

The rearrangement uses TRBV20-1 and TRBJ1-5; 11 bases agree with TRBD1. The CDR3 consists of 16 residues. Germline V CDR1 and CDR2: DFQATT, SNEGSKA (reference sequence). J was trimmed by 6 bases and V by 1 base; bases with no gene match: 8. Here the CDR3 DNA reads TGCAGTGCTAGAGTGAAGGGACAGGGGGTTTTTCAGCCCCAGCATTTT. Its protein is CSARVKGQGVFQPQHF.

This clonotype was counted at least ten times. The V gene is TRBV2, the J gene TRBJ2-3; no clear D. Germline V gene lookup returns CDR1 SNHLY and CDR2 FYNNEI. V lost 3 bases, J lost 0 bases, and 10 bases lay in between. CDR3 size: 15 residues. The CDR3 loop is CASSDLSTSTDTQYF. The CDR3, as DNA: TGTGCCAGCAGTGATCTATCTACTAGCACAGATACGCAGTATTTT.

This clonotype was recorded at least ten times. CDR3 in DNA: TGTGCCAGTAGTACCCGACATAACGGGGCTGAAGCTTTCTTT. Translating it yields CASSTRHNGAEAFF. The chain couples TRBV19 to TRBJ1-1; D gene unclear. CDR1 and CDR2 from the germline V gene are LNHDA and SQIVND (reference sequence). The CDR3 covers 14 residues. Trimming stripped 4 bases from V and 6 bases from J, with 15 bases between.

In its sample, this clonotype was seen many times. The rearrangement joins TRBV19 to TRBJ2-7; D is possibly TRBD1 (6 bases). Germline lookup yields CDR1 LNHDA and CDR2 SQIVND (reference sequence). There are 14 residues in the CDR3. Between the trimmed V and J ends, which lost 5 bases and 0 bases, there was a span of 11 bases. CDR3 DNA sequence: TGTGCCAGTAGTTACGACAGGAGCTCCTACGAGCAGTACTTC. Protein: CASSYDRSSYEQYF. Full variable domain (missing parts from reference TRBV19 and TRBJ2-7): DGGITQSPKYLFRKEGQNVTLSCEQNLNHDAMYWYRQDPGQGLRLIYYSQIVNDFQKGDIAEGYSVSREKKESFPLTVTSAQKNPTAFYLCASSYDRSSYEQYFGPGTRLTVT.

This clonotype was recorded many times. The chain is built from TRBV20-1 and TRBJ2-7; D possibly uses TRBD1 or TRBD2 (5 bases each). Looked up from germline, CDR1 is DFQATT and CDR2 is SNEGSKA (reference sequence). CDR3 length: 14 amino acids. V was clipped by 7 bases and J by 7 bases, with 23 bases between them. CDR3 sequence: CSVQSGRRDMEQYF. The CDR3 DNA sequence: TGCAGTGTACAGTCGGGACGGAGAGACATGGAGCAGTACTTC.

This clonotype has only one observation. The chain uses TRBV7-2 and TRBJ2-3; 7 bases map to TRBD2. Trimming at V came to 3 bases and at J to 4 bases, leaving 10 bases not matched to a gene. Per the germline V gene, CDR1 is SGHTA and CDR2 is FQGNSA. The CDR3 covers 16 residues. The CDR3 nucleotides read TGTGCCAGCAGCTTGGTTTTAGGCGGGAGCTCAGATACGCAGTATTTT. Translating gives CASSLVLGGSSDTQYF. The variable domain in full, with the rest retrieved from reference TRBV7-2 and TRBJ2-3, is GAGVSQSPSNKVTEKGKDVELRCDPISGHTALYWYRQSLGQGLEFLIYFQGNSAPDKSGLPSDRFSAERTGGSVSTLTIQRTQQEDSAVYLCASSLVLGGSSDTQYFGPGTRLTVL.

V usage is TRBV6-2 or TRBV6-3 and J usage is TRBJ2-7; the D call may be TRBD1 or TRBD2 (6 bases each). CDR3 length: 15 amino acids. V was pared by 5 bases and J by 4 bases, with 18 bases between. The germline gives CDR1 MNHEY, CDR2 SVGEGT. The chain's CDR3 is CASSNTGGDGYEQYF. The CDR3 DNA reads TGTGCCAGCAGTAACACCGGGGGCGATGGGTACGAGCAGTACTTC.

As to this clonotype: This may stem from a read error, because a much larger clone lies one nucleotide away. The CDR3 DNA is TGTGCCAGCAGCTTGGTAGGGGGCGCACCCCTCCGCTTT. It codes for CASSLVGGAPLRF. The rearrangement uses TRBV5-5 and TRBJ1-6; TRBD1 aligns across 7 bases. The CDR3 has 13 amino acids. Germline lookup yields CDR1 SGHKS and CDR2 YYEKEE (reference sequence).

The chain has TRBV12-3 or TRBV12-4 and TRBJ2-2; D gene ambiguous. Trimming took 2 bases from V and 4 from J, leaving 11 bases between them. The CDR3 length is 15 residues. The DNA for the CDR3 is TGTGCCAGCAGTTTACACCCACTTGGCACCGGGGAGCTGTTTTTT. Amino acid sequence: CASSLHPLGTGELFF.

V and J are TRBV20-1 and TRBJ1-3, with 8 bases aligning to TRBD1. Germline values: CDR1 DFQATT, CDR2 SNEGSKA (reference sequence). The CDR3 is 13 amino acids. The trim removed 4 bases at V and 2 bases at J, leaving 1 base unmatched. The CDR3 DNA reads as TGCAGTGCTACACAGGGGGCTGGAAACACCATATATTTT. This translates into CSATQGAGNTIYF.

The chain combines TRBV15 with TRBJ1-1; D remains unclear. Trimming stripped 0 bases from V and 0 bases from J, with 8 bases between. Germline V gives CDR1 LNHNV, CDR2 YYDKDF (reference sequence). The CDR3 loop spans 15 amino acids. The CDR3 DNA sequence: TGTGCCACCAGCAGAGACGGAAACATGAACACTGAAGCTTTCTTT. Protein sequence: CATSRDGNMNTEAFF. Variable domain in full (rest from reference TRBV15 and TRBJ1-1): DAMVIQNPRYQVTQFGKPVTLSCSQTLNHNVMYWYQQKSSQAPKLLFHYYDKDFNNEADTPDNFQSRRPNTSFCFLDIRSPGLGDTAMYLCATSRDGNMNTEAFFGQGTRLTVV.

In its sample, this clonotype ranks as medium-sized. This chain joins TRBV29-1 and TRBJ2-1, with 8 bases identical to TRBD2. The germline gives CDR1 SQVTM, CDR2 ANQGSEA. With 3 bases clipped from V and 2 bases from J, the junction kept 6 bases outside the gene matches. The CDR3 extends over 15 amino acids. CDR3 sequence: CSVDLLGRAYNEQFF. CDR3 DNA sequence: TGCAGCGTTGATTTGCTCGGGAGGGCCTACAATGAGCAGTTCTTC.

This clonotype is medium-sized in the sample. The CDR3 spells CSADGAASEQYF. The DNA of the CDR3 is TGCAGTGCTGATGGGGCAGCTAGCGAGCAGTACTTC. V and J are TRBV20-1 and TRBJ2-7; tentative D call: TRBD1 (5 bases). V gave up 5 bases and J gave up 6 bases, with 14 bases separating them. This CDR3 spans 12 amino acids. Germline V lookup: CDR1 DFQATT, CDR2 SNEGSKA (reference sequence).

At least ten counts were recorded for this clonotype. The genes are TRBV19 and TRBJ2-3; maybe TRBD2 (6 bases). Germline CDR1 and CDR2: LNHDA and SQIVND (reference sequence). The V end was cut by 4 bases, the J end by 5 bases, with 13 bases between. This CDR3 is 14 amino acids long. The CDR3 nucleotides read TGTGCCAGTAGTACAACCCGGGACTTAGATACGCAGTATTTT. Encoded protein: CASSTTRDLDTQYF.

This clonotype came up many times. This chain uses TRBV20-1 with TRBJ2-1; tentative D call: TRBD2 (6 bases). CDR1 is DFQATT and CDR2 is SNEGSKA in the germline V gene (reference sequence). The ends were cut back, 6 bases at V and 3 bases at J, with 18 bases in the middle. CDR3 size: 15 residues. CDR3 region: CSATEAGFVYNEQFF. CDR3 DNA: TGCAGTGCGACGGAGGCGGGATTCGTCTACAATGAGCAGTTCTTC.

J is TRBJ2-2 and V is TRBV5-5, with a weak D call TRBD1 (6 bases). The length of the CDR3 is 15 residues. Germline V CDR1 and CDR2: SGHKS, YYEKEE (reference sequence). Trimming took off 4 bases at V and 4 bases at J, with 14 bases between the two ends. The CDR3 region has the DNA TGTGCCAGCAGCAATCCGGGACACCTCACCGGGGAGCTGTTTTTT. Encoded protein: CASSNPGHLTGELFF.

A note on this clonotype: The CDR3 does not close with the conserved phenylalanine or tryptophan, likely indicating a read error. The V call is TRBV6-1, the J call TRBJ2-7; 9 bases match TRBD2. CDR1 MNHNS and CDR2 SASEGT come from the germline V gene. The CDR3 contains 15 residues. J gave up 5 bases and V 3 bases, and 8 bases lay outside the gene matches. The CDR3 DNA follows: TGTGCCAGCAGTGAGGTTGATAGCGGGAGCGACGAGCAGTACCTC. Amino acids: CASSEVDSGSDEQYL.

This clonotype was seen many times. The V call is TRBV20-1, the J call TRBJ2-3; TRBD1 agrees at 10 bases. V shed 6 bases and J 2 bases; nucleotides not matched to a gene: 5. The CDR3 spans 14 residues. The V gene's germline CDR1 is DFQATT and CDR2 SNEGSKA (reference sequence). The CDR3 loop reads CSAGDRGSTDTQYF. The CDR3 DNA follows: TGCAGTGCCGGGGACAGGGGATCCACAGATACGCAGTATTTT.

This sequence joins TRBV6-6 and TRBJ2-7; 8 bases are a match to TRBD1. This CDR3 contains 15 residues. V shed 4 bases and J 1 base; nucleotides not matched to a gene: 6. The germline V gene encodes CDR1 MNHNY and CDR2 SVGAGI (reference sequence). CDR3 region: CASSFPGQESYEQYF. The CDR3 nucleotides read TGTGCCAGCAGTTTTCCGGGACAGGAGTCCTACGAGCAGTACTTC.

V usage is TRBV7-2 and J usage is TRBJ1-5; D unclear. The CDR3 contains 12 residues. From germline, CDR1 is SGHTA and CDR2 FQGNSA. The V end was cut by 2 bases, the J end by 1 base, with 0 bases between. The CDR3 coding sequence is TGTGCCAGCAGCTTAAGCAATCAGCCCCAGCATTTT. Translated: CASSLSNQPQHF.

About this clonotype itself: Compared with germline, one end of the junction differs, possibly owing to a read error. The chain couples TRBV12-3 or TRBV12-4 to TRBJ1-1; D call uncertain. CDR3 length: 13 residues. In DNA, the CDR3 is TGTGCCAGCAGTTCGGCGGGGAACGCTGAAGCTTTCTTT. Translation: CASSSAGNAEAFF.

The rearrangement links TRBV4-3 to TRBJ2-1; 10 nucleotides align to TRBD2. The J segment lost 6 bases and the V segment lost 2 bases, leaving 7 bases of the junction unmatched. The CDR3 has 16 amino acids. Germline V gene lookup returns CDR1 LGHNA and CDR2 YSLEER. CDR3 sequence reads: CASSQLSGGAFNEQFF. The DNA of the CDR3 is TGCGCCAGCAGCCAATTAAGCGGGGGGGCTTTCAATGAGCAGTTCTTC.

Turning to this clonotype: A read error may produce the germline difference seen at one junction end. The chain is built from TRBV7-7 and TRBJ2-5; 8 positions agree with TRBD2. Germline V lookup: CDR1 SSHAT, CDR2 FNYEAQ (reference sequence). The length of the CDR3 is 14 residues. The CDR3 DNA follows: TGTGCTAGCAGTCCCCGGGGGGGCTCGGAGACCCAGTACTTC. Its protein is CASSPRGGSETQYF.